The clone carrying this TCR beta chain showed up just a few times. The antigen is unknown. The genes and germline here are from mouse. The read finishes 1 residue shy of the CDR3 end, and the germline J gene is used to complete it. Time point meaning: mouse harvest day 14 after allogeneic transplant. The graft held 10^6 splenic CD5+ T cells and 10^7 T-cell-depleted bone marrow cells. The record originates from a study of tissue T cells after allogeneic stem cell transplantation. Study-wide findings and caveats: This small cohort was clinically heterogeneous, and sampling depth was a limitation.

Produced via immunoSEQ multiplex PCR; TCRdb's table is partial and in-frame only. Here the sample spans about 840 clones, around half being singletons. Trimming at V came to 5 bases and at J to 1 base, leaving 2 bases not matched to a gene. The germline V gene has CDR1 NSHNY and CDR2 SYGAGN. CDR3 length: 13 residues. The source material was spleen. The V gene is TRBV13-1, the J gene TRBJ1-1; 7 positions agree with TRBD1. The sequence was collected from a female BALB/c mouse given C57BL/6 T cells with graft-versus-host disease after an allogeneic hematopoietic cell transplant. CDR3 DNA, as far as it was read: TGTGCCAGCAGGTGGACAGGGAACACAGAAGTCTTC. It is translated as CASRWTGNTEVF. The whole CDR3 sequence is CASRWTGNTEVFF.